These 13 T cell receptor beta chains originate from one sample sequenced in a study of cytomegalovirus exposure and HLA in healthy donors. The study ran its PCR with 60 Vbeta and 13 Jbeta primers. Profiling relied on immunoSEQ multiplex PCR, and the TCRdb table lists in-frame clones only, not all of them. The sample has about 82,000 clones; more than 60% are singletons. The sequencing sample was made of PBMCs. The receptors come from a human donor in good health.

The chain is built from TRBV5-4 and TRBJ2-5, with TRBD2 as a possible D gene (6 bases). There are 13 residues in the CDR3. Germline loops: CDR1 SGHNT, CDR2 YYREEE (reference sequence). V was cut by 1 base and J by 4 bases, with 8 bases left in between. CDR3 loop: CASSLWRGETQYF. The CDR3 DNA sequence: TGTGCCAGCAGCTTGTGGCGGGGAGAGACCCAGTACTTC.

The chain employs TRBV27 and TRBJ2-2, with 9 bases lining up with TRBD1. Trimming cost V 5 bases and J 4 bases; bases outside gene matches: 5. The germline V gene encodes CDR1 MNHEY and CDR2 SMNVEV (reference sequence). The CDR3 is 15 residues long. CDR3 sequence: CASSASGQGTGELFF. CDR3 nucleotides: TGTGCCAGCAGTGCCTCGGGACAGGGCACCGGGGAGCTGTTTTTT.

The chain employs TRBV15 and TRBJ1-2, with D perhaps matching TRBD1 (6 bases). V lost 5 bases and J 8 bases, leaving 18 bases between the germline ends. Germline lookup yields CDR1 LNHNV and CDR2 YYDKDF (reference sequence). This CDR3 contains 14 residues. CDR3 in amino acids: CATSHKGDSRGYTF. The CDR3 DNA reads as TGTGCCACCAGCCACAAGGGGGATTCTAGAGGCTACACCTTC. Complete variable domain (other parts from reference TRBV15 and TRBJ1-2): DAMVIQNPRYQVTQFGKPVTLSCSQTLNHNVMYWYQQKSSQAPKLLFHYYDKDFNNEADTPDNFQSRRPNTSFCFLDIRSPGLGDTAMYLCATSHKGDSRGYTFGSGTRLTVV.

J is TRBJ2-5 and V is TRBV5-5; D possibly corresponds to TRBD2 (6 bases). The CDR3 length is 13 residues. CDR1 SGHKS and CDR2 YYEKEE come from the germline V gene (reference sequence). V shed 7 bases and J shed 2 bases, with 12 bases lying between them. This CDR3 is CASHGAGQETQYF. CDR3 sequence (DNA): TGTGCCAGCCATGGGGCGGGGCAAGAGACCCAGTACTTC.

The J gene is TRBJ1-1, the V gene TRBV7-9; a possible D gene is TRBD1 (5 bases). Between the trimmed V and J ends, which lost 4 bases and 5 bases, there was a span of 14 bases. The CDR3 is 14 residues long. Germline V gene data show CDR1 as SEHNR and CDR2 as FQNEAQ (reference sequence). CDR3 amino acids: CASSSLSQGTEAFF. For the CDR3, the DNA is TGTGCCAGCAGCTCACTTTCTCAGGGAACTGAAGCTTTCTTT.

This clone was recorded at least ten times. This chain connects TRBV14 to TRBJ1-4; D is uncertain. CDR3 length equals 15 residues. Per the germline V gene, CDR1 is SGHDN and CDR2 is FVKESK. V was trimmed by 1 base and J by 6 bases, leaving 12 bases between them. This chain's CDR3 is CASSQVGPEDEKLFF. The CDR3 nucleotides read TGTGCCAGCAGCCAAGTTGGGCCAGAAGATGAAAAACTGTTTTTT. The full variable domain, its missing parts supplied by reference TRBV14 and TRBJ1-4, is EAGVTQFPSHSVIEKGQTVTLRCDPISGHDNLYWYRRVMGKEIKFLLHFVKESKQDESGMPNNRFLAERTGGTYSTLKVQPAELEDSGVYFCASSQVGPEDEKLFFGSGTQLSVL.

The chain combines TRBV9 with TRBJ1-1, with D perhaps TRBD1 (5 bases). CDR1 is SGDLS and CDR2 is YYNGEE in the germline V gene. V lost 3 bases and J lost 3, with 12 bases in between. This CDR3 comprises 14 residues. The CDR3 coding sequence is TGTGCCAGCAGCGCAGGGCTGTTGGACACTGAAGCTTTCTTT. This sequence encodes CASSAGLLDTEAFF.

This chain connects TRBV29-1 to TRBJ2-7, with 9 bases identical to TRBD1. The CDR3 totals 12 residues. Trimming at V came to 6 bases and at J to 3 bases, leaving 3 bases not matched to a gene. Germline loops: CDR1 SQVTM, CDR2 ANQGSEA. CDR3 region: CSVAGQGYEQYF. The CDR3 region has the DNA TGCAGCGTCGCGGGACAGGGCTACGAGCAGTACTTC.

The chain joins TRBV29-1 to TRBJ2-7; a weak D match, TRBD1 (6 bases). Germline V gene lookup returns CDR1 SQVTM and CDR2 ANQGSEA. V lost 7 bases to trimming and J lost 6 bases, with 19 bases between them. This CDR3 is 13 amino acids long. CDR3 DNA sequence: TGCAGCGCCACACAGGGAATCTGGGGCGAGCAGTACTTC. It yields the protein CSATQGIWGEQYF.

V gene TRBV18 combines with J gene TRBJ2-2; D perhaps matches TRBD2 (6 bases). Germline V gene sequence: CDR1 KGHSH, CDR2 LQKENI. The CDR3 spans 15 residues. Trimming took 1 base from V and 4 from J, leaving 10 bases between them. The CDR3 DNA follows: TGTGCCAGCTCACCACTTTCGCGGGGCACCGGGGAGCTGTTTTTT. Amino acid sequence: CASSPLSRGTGELFF.

The rearrangement links TRBV15 to TRBJ1-5, with a weak D call TRBD1 (6 bases). The CDR3 consists of 14 residues. The V end was cut by 7 bases, the J end by 7 bases, with 17 bases between. Germline CDR1 reads LNHNV; CDR2 reads YYDKDF (reference sequence). CDR3 sequence: CATTPSGGHQPQHF. The CDR3, as DNA: TGTGCCACCACCCCGTCGGGGGGCCACCAGCCCCAGCATTTT. Combining the CDR3 with reference TRBV15 and TRBJ1-5 gives the whole variable domain DAMVIQNPRYQVTQFGKPVTLSCSQTLNHNVMYWYQQKSSQAPKLLFHYYDKDFNNEADTPDNFQSRRPNTSFCFLDIRSPGLGDTAMYLCATTPSGGHQPQHFGDGTRLSIL.

CDR3 amino acids: CATGDPTDTQYF. The DNA of the CDR3 is TGTGCCACGGGGGACCCCACAGATACGCAGTATTTT. The chain combines TRBV6-5 with TRBJ2-3; D perhaps matches TRBD2 (6 bases). With 10 bases removed from V and 2 bases from J, the gap between germline ends came to 10 bases. Germline assignment: CDR1 MNHEY and CDR2 SVGAGI. This CDR3 has 12 amino acids.

The gene calls are TRBV7-9 and TRBJ1-1; 10 nucleotides align to TRBD1. The junction had 7 bases not matched to a gene; V was cut back by 6 bases and J by 0 bases. The CDR3 sequence is 16 residues long. Germline V gene lookup returns CDR1 SEHNR and CDR2 FQNEAQ (reference sequence). CDR3 amino acids: CASRPGDRGMNTEAFF. The CDR3 coding sequence is TGTGCCAGCAGGCCGGGGGACAGGGGCATGAACACTGAAGCTTTCTTT.